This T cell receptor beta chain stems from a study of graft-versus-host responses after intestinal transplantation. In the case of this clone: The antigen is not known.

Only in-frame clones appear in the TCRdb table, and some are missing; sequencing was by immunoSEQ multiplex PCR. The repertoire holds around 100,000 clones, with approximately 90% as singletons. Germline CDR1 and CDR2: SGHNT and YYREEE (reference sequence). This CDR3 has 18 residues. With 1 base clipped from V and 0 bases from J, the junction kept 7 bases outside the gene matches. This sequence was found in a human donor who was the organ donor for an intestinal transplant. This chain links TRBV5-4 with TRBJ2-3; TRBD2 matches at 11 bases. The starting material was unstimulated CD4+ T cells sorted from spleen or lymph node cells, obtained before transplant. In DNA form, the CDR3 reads TGTGCCAGCAGCTTGAATCTTCGGACTAGCGGGAGCACAGATACGCAGTATTTT. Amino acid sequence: CASSLNLRTSGSTDTQYF.